The clone carrying this TCR beta chain has a count of ten or more. Its antigen is currently unknown. Between the trimmed V and J ends, which lost 0 bases and 6 bases, there was a span of 18 bases. The CDR3 runs 16 residues. Germline-derived CDR1 and CDR2 are DFQATT and SNEGSKA (reference sequence). Library construction for TCR beta used iRepertoire HTBI primers and Arm-PCR of CDR3 regions. From the multiplex PCR reads, TCRdb called clonotypes with MiXCR, one entry per CDR3 protein. The data hold 350,000 to 550,000 distinct CDR3 sequences, with roughly 15% observed a single time. Time point reported: newly diagnosed GD, antithyroid drugs for less than 3 months. TCR sequences were obtained from RNA taken from PBMCs. The data were taken from a study of regulatory T cells in long-lasting Graves disease. Broader study findings: The study found persistent patients shared more public clonotypes (approximately 2,700) than new patients (around 1,000). It was in persistent disease that TRBV28, TRBJ1-2 and TRBJ2-5 were favored.

Separately, the same data were catalogued under a study of T cells in Graves' hyperthyroidism and ophthalmopathy. That study adds: Aged 18 to 65, the patients had hyperthyroidism that was newly diagnosed and had lasted under 2 months. The blood repertoire included most of the expanded thyroid clonotypes above 0.001.

The sample here was peripheral blood mononuclear cells (PBMCs), taken at new diagnosis, from a patient treated with antithyroid drugs. The V call is TRBV20-1, the J call TRBJ2-1, with a possible D match to TRBD2 (5 bases). The origin of this receptor is a woman in her 50s with Graves disease. The CDR3 sequence is CSARDYRSGQGNEQFF. The CDR3 nucleotides read TGCAGTGCTAGAGATTATAGGAGCGGTCAAGGCAATGAGCAGTTCTTC.